This T cell receptor (beta chain) came from a study of STAT5B mutations in CD4+ large granular lymphocyte leukemia. Study-wide findings and caveats: The CD4+ versus CD8+ T-LGLL clonality difference may reflect limited sample size. No patients shared main leukemic clonotypes, though 25% to 30% appeared at low frequency elsewhere. CD4-sorted patient repertoires seemed more clonal than healthy CD4+ repertoires.

The V gene's germline CDR1 is SGHRS and CDR2 YFSETQ. CDR3 size: 15 residues. V lost 4 bases, J lost 7 bases, and 21 bases lay in between. A note on this clone: What it binds is not known.

Per the study methods: A productive frequency of 2.59 x 10-5 was the lowest detectable. Clones were sequenced by immunoSEQ multiplex PCR, and TCRdb holds only the in-frame ones, with some missing. The DNA gave D and trimming, while V, J and clone size come from that table. This sample has approximately 30,000 clones, with 70% to 75% found just once. The V call is TRBV5-1, the J call TRBJ2-7; D might be TRBD1 (5 bases). The clonotype originates from a human donor in good health. Sequencing was done on a sample of CD4+ T cells from blood buffy coats. The CDR3 here is CASSPGRQGGGEQYF. The CDR3 nucleotides are TGCGCCAGCAGCCCCGGCCGGCAGGGTGGTGGGGAGCAGTACTTC.